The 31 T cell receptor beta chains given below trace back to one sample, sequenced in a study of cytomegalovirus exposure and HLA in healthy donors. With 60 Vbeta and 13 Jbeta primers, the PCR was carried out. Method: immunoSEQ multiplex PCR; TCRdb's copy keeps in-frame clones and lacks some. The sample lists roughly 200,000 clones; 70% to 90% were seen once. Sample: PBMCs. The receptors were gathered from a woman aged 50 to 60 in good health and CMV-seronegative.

The DNA of the CDR3 is TGTGCCAGCAGCCCGGACAGGGGGCGGCCTGGAAACACCATATATTTT. Translation gives CASSPDRGRPGNTIYF. The gene calls are TRBV28 and TRBJ1-3; 11 bases match TRBD1. The CDR3 runs 16 residues. V shed 6 bases and J 2 bases; nucleotides not matched to a gene: 6. Germline values: CDR1 MDHEN, CDR2 SYDVKM.

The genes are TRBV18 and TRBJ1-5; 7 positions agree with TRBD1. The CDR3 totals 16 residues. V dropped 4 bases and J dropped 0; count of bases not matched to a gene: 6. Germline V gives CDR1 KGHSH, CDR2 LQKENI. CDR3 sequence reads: CASSRGTANSNQPQHF. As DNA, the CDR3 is TGTGCCAGCTCACGTGGGACAGCTAATAGCAATCAGCCCCAGCATTTT.

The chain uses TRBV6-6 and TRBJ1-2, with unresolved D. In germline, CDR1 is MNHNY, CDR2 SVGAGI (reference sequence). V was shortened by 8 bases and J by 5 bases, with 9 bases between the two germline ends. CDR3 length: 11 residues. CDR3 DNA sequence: TGTGCCAGCGCGCTCGGGTATGGCTACACCTTC. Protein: CASALGYGYTF.

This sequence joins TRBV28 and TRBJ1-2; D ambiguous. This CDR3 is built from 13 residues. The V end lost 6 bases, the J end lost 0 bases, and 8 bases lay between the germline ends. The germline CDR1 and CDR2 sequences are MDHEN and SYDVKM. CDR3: CASRAPANYGYTF. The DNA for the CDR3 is TGTGCCAGCAGGGCCCCTGCTAACTATGGCTACACCTTC.

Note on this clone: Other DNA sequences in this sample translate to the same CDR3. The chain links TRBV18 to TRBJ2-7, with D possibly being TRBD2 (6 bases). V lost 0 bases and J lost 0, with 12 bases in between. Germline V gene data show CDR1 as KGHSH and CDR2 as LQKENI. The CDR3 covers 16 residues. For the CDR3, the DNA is TGTGCCAGCTCACCACCGATCGTGGGAGGCTCCTACGAGCAGTACTTC. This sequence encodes CASSPPIVGGSYEQYF.

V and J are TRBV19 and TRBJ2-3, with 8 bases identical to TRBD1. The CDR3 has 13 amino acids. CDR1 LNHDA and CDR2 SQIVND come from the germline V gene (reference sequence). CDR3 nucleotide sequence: TGTGCATACTTCGACAGGGGTACAGATACGCAGTATTTT. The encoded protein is CAYFDRGTDTQYF. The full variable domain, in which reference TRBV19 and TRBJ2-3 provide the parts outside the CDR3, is DGGITQSPKYLFRKEGQNVTLSCEQNLNHDAMYWYRQDPGQGLRLIYYSQIVNDFQKGDIAEGYSVSREKKESFPLTVTSAQKNPTAFYLCAYFDRGTDTQYFGPGTRLTVL.

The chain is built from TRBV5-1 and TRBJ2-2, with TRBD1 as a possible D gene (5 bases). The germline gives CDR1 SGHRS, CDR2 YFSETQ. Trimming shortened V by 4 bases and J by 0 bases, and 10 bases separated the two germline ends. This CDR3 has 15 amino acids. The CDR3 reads CASSRGQANTGELFF. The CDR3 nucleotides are TGCGCCAGCAGCCGTGGACAAGCGAACACCGGGGAGCTGTTTTTT. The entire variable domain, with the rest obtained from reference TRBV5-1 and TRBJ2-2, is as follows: KAGVTQTPRYLIKTRGQQVTLSCSPISGHRSVSWYQQTPGQGLQFLFEYFSETQRNKGNFPGRFSGRQFSNSRSEMNVSTLELGDSALYLCASSRGQANTGELFFGEGSRLTVL.

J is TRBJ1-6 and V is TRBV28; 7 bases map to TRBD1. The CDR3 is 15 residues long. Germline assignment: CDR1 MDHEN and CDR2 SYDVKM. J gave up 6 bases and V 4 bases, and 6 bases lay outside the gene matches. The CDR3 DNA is TGTGCCAGCAGTTACAGGGGCGTCAGTAATTCACCCCTCCACTTT. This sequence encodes CASSYRGVSNSPLHF. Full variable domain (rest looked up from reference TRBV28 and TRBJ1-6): DVKVTQSSRYLVKRTGEKVFLECVQDMDHENMFWYRQDPGLGLRLIYFSYDVKMKEKGDIPEGYSVSREKKERFSLILESASTNQTSMYLCASSYRGVSNSPLHFGNGTRLTVT.

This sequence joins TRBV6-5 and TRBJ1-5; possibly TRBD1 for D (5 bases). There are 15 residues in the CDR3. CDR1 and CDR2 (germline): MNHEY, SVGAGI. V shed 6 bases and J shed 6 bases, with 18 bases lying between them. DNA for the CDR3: TGTGCCAGCAGCCCAACGCGGGGGGAGCGTCAGCCCCAGCATTTT. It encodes CASSPTRGERQPQHF.

The CDR3 region is CASGQSPNYGYTF. In nucleotides, the CDR3 is TGTGCCAGTGGACAGTCTCCTAACTATGGCTACACCTTC. The chain carries TRBV2 and TRBJ1-2; maybe TRBD1 (6 bases). The CDR3 contains 13 residues. Per the germline V gene, CDR1 is SNHLY and CDR2 is FYNNEI. V was pared by 9 bases and J by 0 bases, with 11 bases between.

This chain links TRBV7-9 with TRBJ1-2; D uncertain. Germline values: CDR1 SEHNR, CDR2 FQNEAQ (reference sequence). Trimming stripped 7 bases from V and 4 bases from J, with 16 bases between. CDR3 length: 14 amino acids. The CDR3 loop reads CASTLTASSYGYTF. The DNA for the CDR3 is TGTGCCAGCACCCTTACCGCGAGTAGCTATGGCTACACCTTC. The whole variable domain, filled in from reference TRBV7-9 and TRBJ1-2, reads DTGVSQNPRHKITKRGQNVTFRCDPISEHNRLYWYRQTLGQGPEFLTYFQNEAQLEKSRLLSDRFSAERPKGSFSTLEIQRTEQGDSAMYLCASTLTASSYGYTFGSGTRLTVV.

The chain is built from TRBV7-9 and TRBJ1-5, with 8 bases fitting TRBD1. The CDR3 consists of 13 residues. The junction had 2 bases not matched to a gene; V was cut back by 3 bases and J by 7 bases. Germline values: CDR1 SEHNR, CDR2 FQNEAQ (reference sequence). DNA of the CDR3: TGTGCCAGCAGCTTCGCAGGGGGCCAGCCCCAGCATTTT. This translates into CASSFAGGQPQHF. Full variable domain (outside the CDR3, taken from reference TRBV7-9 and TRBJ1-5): DTGVSQNPRHKITKRGQNVTFRCDPISEHNRLYWYRQTLGQGPEFLTYFQNEAQLEKSRLLSDRFSAERPKGSFSTLEIQRTEQGDSAMYLCASSFAGGQPQHFGDGTRLSIL.

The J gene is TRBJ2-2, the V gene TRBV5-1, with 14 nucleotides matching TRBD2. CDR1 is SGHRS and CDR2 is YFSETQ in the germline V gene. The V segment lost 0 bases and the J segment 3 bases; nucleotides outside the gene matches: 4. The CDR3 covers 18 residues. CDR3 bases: TGCGCCAGCAGCTTGGCCGGACTAGCGGGAGGTTACACCGGGGAGCTGTTTTTT. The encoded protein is CASSLAGLAGGYTGELFF.

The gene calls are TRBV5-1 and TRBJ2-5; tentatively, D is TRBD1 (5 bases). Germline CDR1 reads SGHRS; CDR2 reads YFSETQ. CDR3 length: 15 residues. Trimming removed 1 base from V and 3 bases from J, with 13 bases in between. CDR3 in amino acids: CASSLLGAVKETQYF. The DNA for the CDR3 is TGCGCCAGCAGCTTGTTAGGGGCAGTAAAAGAGACCCAGTACTTC. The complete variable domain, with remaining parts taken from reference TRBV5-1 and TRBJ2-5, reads KAGVTQTPRYLIKTRGQQVTLSCSPISGHRSVSWYQQTPGQGLQFLFEYFSETQRNKGNFPGRFSGRQFSNSRSEMNVSTLELGDSALYLCASSLLGAVKETQYFGPGTRLLVL.

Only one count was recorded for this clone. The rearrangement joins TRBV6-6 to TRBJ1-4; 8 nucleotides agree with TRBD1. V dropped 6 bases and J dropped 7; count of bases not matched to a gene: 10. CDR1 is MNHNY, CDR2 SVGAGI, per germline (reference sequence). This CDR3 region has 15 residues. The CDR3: CASSTPGRGPEKLFF. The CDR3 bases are TGTGCCAGCAGCACCCCGGGCAGGGGGCCTGAAAAACTGTTTTTT.

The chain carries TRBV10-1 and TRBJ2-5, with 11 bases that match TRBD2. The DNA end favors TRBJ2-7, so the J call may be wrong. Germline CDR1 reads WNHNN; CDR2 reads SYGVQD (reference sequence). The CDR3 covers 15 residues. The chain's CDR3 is CASSEPSGGRYEQYF. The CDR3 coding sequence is TGCGCCAGCAGTGAACCTAGCGGGGGGAGGTACGAGCAGTACTTC.

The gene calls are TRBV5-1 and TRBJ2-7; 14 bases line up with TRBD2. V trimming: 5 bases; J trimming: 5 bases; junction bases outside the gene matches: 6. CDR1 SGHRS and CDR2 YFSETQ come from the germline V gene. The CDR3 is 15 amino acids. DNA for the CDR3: TGCGCCAGCAGTACCGGGACTAGCGGGAGTGACGAGCAGTACTTC. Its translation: CASSTGTSGSDEQYF.

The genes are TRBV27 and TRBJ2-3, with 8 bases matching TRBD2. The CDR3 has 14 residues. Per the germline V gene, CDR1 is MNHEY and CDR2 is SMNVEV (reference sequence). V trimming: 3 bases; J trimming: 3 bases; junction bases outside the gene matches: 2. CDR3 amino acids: CASSFGGRTDTQYF. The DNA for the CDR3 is TGTGCCAGCAGTTTTGGCGGGAGGACAGATACGCAGTATTTT.

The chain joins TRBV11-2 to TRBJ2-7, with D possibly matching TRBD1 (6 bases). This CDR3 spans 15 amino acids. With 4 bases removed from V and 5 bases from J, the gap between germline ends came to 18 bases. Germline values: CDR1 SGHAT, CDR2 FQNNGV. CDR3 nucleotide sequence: TGTGCCAGCAGCTCGCCCCACAGGGTATCCCACGAGCAGTACTTC. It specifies CASSSPHRVSHEQYF.

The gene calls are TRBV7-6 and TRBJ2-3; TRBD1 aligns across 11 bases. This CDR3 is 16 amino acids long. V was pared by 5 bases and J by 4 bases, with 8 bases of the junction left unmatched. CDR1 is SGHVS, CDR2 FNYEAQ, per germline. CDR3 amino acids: CASSTRDRGWSDTQYF. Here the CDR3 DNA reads TGTGCCAGCAGCACCCGGGACAGGGGGTGGTCAGATACGCAGTATTTT. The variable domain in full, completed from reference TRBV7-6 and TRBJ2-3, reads GAGVSQSPRYKVTKRGQDVALRCDPISGHVSLYWYRQALGQGPEFLTYFNYEAQQDKSGLPNDRFSAERPEGSISTLTIQRTEQRDSAMYRCASSTRDRGWSDTQYFGPGTRLTVL.

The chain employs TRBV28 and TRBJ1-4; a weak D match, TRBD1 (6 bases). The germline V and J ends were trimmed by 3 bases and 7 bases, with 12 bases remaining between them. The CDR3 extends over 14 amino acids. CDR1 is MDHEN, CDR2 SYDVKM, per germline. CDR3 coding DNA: TGTGCCAGCAGTTTCGCAGGGGCGTTTGAAAAACTGTTTTTT. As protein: CASSFAGAFEKLFF.

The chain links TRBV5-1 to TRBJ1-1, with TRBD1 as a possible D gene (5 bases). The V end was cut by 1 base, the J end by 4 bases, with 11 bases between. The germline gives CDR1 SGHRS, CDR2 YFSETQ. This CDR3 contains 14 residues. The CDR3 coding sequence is TGCGCCAGCAGCTTGCTAAGGCAGGGCACTGAAGCTTTCTTT. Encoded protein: CASSLLRQGTEAFF.

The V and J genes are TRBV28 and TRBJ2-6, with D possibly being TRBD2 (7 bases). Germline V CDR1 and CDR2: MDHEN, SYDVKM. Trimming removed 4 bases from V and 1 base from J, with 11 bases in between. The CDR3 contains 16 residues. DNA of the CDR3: TGTGCCAGCAGTTGGGGGGGCGCTTCTGGGGCCAACGTCCTGACTTTC. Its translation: CASSWGGASGANVLTF.

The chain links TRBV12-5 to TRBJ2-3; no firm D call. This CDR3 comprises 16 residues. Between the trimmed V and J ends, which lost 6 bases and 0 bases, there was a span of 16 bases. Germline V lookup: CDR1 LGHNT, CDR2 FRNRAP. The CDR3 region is CASGWAGSKSTDTQYF. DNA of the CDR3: TGTGCTAGTGGCTGGGCAGGCTCCAAGAGCACAGATACGCAGTATTTT.

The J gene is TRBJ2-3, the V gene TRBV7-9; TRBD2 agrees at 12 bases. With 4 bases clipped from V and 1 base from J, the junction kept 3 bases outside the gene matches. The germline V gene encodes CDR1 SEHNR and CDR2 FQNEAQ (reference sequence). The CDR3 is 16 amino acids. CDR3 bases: TGTGCCAGCAGCTACCGGACTAGCGGGGGCACAGATACGCAGTATTTT. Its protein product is CASSYRTSGGTDTQYF.

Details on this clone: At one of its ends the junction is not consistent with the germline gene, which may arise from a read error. CDR3 sequence: CSVEGLAGNVF. CDR3 bases: TGCAGCGTTGAGGGCCTAGCGGGTAACGTCTTC. This chain joins TRBV29-1 and TRBJ2-1, with 8 nucleotides matching TRBD2. The CDR3 has 11 amino acids. Germline loops: CDR1 SQVTM, CDR2 ANQGSEA.

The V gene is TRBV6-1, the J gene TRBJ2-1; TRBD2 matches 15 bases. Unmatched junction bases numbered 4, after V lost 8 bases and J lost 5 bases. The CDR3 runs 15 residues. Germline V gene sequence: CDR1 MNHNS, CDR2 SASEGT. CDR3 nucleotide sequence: TGTGCCAGCCTAAGGACTAGCGGGGGGGACAATGAGCAGTTCTTC. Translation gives CASLRTSGGDNEQFF.

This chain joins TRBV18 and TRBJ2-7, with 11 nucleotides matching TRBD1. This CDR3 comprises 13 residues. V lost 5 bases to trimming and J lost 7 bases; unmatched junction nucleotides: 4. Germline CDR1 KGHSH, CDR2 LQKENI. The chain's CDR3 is CASSGQGAGEQYF. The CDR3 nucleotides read TGTGCCAGCTCAGGACAGGGGGCGGGTGAGCAGTACTTC.

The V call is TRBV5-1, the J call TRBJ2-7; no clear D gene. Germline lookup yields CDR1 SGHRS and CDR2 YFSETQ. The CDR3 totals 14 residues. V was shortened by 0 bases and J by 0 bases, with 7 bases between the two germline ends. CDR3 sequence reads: CASSLGRSSYEQYF. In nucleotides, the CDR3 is TGCGCCAGCAGCTTGGGGCGGAGCTCCTACGAGCAGTACTTC.

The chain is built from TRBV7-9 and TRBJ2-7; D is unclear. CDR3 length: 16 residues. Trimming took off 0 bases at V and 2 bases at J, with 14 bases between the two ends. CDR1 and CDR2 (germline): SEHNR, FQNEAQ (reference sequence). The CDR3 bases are TGTGCCAGCAGCTTAGCCCCCCCAGGATCTCCCTACGAGCAGTACTTC. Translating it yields CASSLAPPGSPYEQYF.

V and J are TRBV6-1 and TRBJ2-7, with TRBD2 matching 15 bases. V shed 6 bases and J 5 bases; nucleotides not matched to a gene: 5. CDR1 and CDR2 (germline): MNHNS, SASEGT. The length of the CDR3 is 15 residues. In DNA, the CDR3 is TGTGCCAGCAGACTGGGACTAGCGGGAGGAGACGAGCAGTACTTC. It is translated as CASRLGLAGGDEQYF.